This TCR beta chain was observed in a study of shared clonotypes between healthy human individuals. Selected positively for CCR7 and CD45RO-negative, naive CD8 cells excluded terminally differentiated effector memory CD45RA+ cells. The study drew all its donors from Caucasian adults living in Nashville, Tennessee. This CDR3 comprises 13 residues. The V gene lost 3 bases and the J gene lost 5 bases, with 9 bases spanning the gap. Germline V gene sequence: CDR1 SGHRS, CDR2 YFSETQ. In the source study's methods: For the immunoSEQ data, sequences were junction-only without quality scores, so filtering differed. Repertoires were generated with immunoSEQ multiplex PCR, while TCRdb's copy carries only in-frame clones and drops some. That table supplies the V and J calls and clone size; D and trimming were determined from the DNA. The sample shows around 2.1 million clones, just over 90% of them seen only once.

Sample: naive CD8+ T cells from PBMCs. The origin of this receptor is a man aged 18 to 35 in good health. Some clones in this sample may be carry-over from other donors' samples. The V gene is TRBV5-1, the J gene TRBJ2-1, with D possibly matching TRBD2 (5 bases). The CDR3 sequence: CASSSDSNNEQFF. CDR3 coding DNA: TGCGCCAGCAGCTCGGACTCTAACAATGAGCAGTTCTTC.